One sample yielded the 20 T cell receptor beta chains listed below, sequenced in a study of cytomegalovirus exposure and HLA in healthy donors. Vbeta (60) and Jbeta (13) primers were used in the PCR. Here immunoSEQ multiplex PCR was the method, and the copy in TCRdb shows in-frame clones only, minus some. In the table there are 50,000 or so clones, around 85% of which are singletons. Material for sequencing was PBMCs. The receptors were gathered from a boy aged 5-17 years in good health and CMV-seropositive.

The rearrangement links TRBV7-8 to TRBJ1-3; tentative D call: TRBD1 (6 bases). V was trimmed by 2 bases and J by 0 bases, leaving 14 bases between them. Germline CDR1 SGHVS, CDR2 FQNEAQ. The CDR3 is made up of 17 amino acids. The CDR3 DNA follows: TGTGCCAGCAGCTTAAGCGTTCAGGGGCACTCTGGAAACACCATATATTTT. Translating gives CASSLSVQGHSGNTIYF.

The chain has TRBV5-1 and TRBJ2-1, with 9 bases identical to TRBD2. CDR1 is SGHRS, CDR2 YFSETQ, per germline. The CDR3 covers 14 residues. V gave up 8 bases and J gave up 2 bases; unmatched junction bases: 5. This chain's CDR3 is CASAGGGTYNEQFF. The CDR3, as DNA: TGCGCCAGTGCGGGAGGGGGTACCTACAATGAGCAGTTCTTC.

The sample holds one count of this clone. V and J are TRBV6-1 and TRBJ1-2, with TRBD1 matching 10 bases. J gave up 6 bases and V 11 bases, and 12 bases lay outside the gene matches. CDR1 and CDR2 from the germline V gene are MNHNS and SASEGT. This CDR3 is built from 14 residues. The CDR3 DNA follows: TGTGCCTCCCAAGGACAGGGGGGATTGGATGGCTACACCTTC. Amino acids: CASQGQGGLDGYTF.

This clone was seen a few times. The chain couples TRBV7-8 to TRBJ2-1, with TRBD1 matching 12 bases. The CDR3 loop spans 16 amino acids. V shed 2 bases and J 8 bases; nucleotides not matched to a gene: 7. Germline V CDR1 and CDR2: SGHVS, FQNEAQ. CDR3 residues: CASSLHRDRGHDEQFF. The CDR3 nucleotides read TGTGCCAGCAGCTTACACCGGGACAGGGGGCACGATGAGCAGTTCTTC.

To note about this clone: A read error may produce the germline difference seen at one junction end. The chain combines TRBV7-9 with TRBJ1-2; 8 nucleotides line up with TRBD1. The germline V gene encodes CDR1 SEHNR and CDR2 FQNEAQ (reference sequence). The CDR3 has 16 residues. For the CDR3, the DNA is TGTTCCAGCAGCGCCCTAGATGACAGGGGAAGAAATGGCTACACCTTC. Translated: CSSSALDDRGRNGYTF.

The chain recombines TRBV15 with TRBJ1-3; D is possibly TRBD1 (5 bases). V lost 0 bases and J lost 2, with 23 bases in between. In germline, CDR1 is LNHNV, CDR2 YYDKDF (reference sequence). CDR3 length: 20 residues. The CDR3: CATSRDPVVAGRLAGNTIYF. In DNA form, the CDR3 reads TGTGCCACCAGCAGAGACCCTGTGGTTGCAGGGAGACTAGCTGGAAACACCATATATTTT.

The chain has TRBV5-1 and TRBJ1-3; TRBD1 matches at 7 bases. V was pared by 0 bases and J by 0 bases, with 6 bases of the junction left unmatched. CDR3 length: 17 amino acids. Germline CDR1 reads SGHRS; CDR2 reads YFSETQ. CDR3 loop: CASSLDGQDYSGNTIYF. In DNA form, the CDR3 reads TGCGCCAGCAGCTTGGATGGACAGGACTACTCTGGAAACACCATATATTTT.

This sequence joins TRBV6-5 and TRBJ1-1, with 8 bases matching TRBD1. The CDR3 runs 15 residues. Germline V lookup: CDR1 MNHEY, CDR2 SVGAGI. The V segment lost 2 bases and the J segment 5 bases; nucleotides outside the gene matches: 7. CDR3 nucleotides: TGTGCCAGCAGTTACGGGGCACAGGGGGATACTGAAGCTTTCTTT. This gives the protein CASSYGAQGDTEAFF.

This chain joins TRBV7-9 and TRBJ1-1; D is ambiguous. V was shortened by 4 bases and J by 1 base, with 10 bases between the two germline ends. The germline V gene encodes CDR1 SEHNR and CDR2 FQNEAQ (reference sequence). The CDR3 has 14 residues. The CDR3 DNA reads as TGTGCCAGCAGCTATCTATCGGGGAACACTGAAGCTTTCTTT. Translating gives CASSYLSGNTEAFF.

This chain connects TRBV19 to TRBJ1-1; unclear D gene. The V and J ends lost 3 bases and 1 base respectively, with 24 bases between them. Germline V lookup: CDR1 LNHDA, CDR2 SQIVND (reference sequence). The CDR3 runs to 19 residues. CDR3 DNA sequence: TGTGCCAGTAGTATGAATTTACGCGTCGGAGAGGCTAGGAACACTGAAGCTTTCTTT. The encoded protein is CASSMNLRVGEARNTEAFF.

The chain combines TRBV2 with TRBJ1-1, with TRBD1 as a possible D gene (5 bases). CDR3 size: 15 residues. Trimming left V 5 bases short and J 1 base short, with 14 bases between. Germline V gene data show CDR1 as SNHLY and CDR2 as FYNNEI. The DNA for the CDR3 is TGTGCCAGCAGTCCCAGGGCCCAGAGGAACACTGAAGCTTTCTTT. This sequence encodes CASSPRAQRNTEAFF.

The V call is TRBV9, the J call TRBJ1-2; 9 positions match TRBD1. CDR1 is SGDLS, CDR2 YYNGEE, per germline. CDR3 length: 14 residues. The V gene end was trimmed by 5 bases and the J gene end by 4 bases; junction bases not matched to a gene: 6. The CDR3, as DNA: TGTGCCAGCAGTGGACAGGGGTTCTCCTATGGCTACACCTTC. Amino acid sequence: CASSGQGFSYGYTF.

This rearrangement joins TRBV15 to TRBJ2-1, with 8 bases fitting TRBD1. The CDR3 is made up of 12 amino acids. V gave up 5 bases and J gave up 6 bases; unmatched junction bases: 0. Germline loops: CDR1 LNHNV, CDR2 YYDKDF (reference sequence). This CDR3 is CATSGQGNEQFF. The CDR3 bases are TGTGCCACCAGCGGACAGGGCAATGAGCAGTTCTTC.

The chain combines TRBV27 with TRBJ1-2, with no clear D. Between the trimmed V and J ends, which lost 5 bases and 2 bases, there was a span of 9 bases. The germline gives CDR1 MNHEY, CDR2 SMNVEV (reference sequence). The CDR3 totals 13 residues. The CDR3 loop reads CASSPFGNYGYTF. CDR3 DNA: TGTGCCAGCAGTCCCTTCGGGAACTATGGCTACACCTTC.

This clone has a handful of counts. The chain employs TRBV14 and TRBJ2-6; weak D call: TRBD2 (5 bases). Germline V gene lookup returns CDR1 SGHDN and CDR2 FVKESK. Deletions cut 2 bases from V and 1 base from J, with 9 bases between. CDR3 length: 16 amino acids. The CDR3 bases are TGTGCCAGCAGCCAATATCGGGGATCTGGGGCCAACGTCCTGACTTTC. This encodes CASSQYRGSGANVLTF. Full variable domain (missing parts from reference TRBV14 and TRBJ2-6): EAGVTQFPSHSVIEKGQTVTLRCDPISGHDNLYWYRRVMGKEIKFLLHFVKESKQDESGMPNNRFLAERTGGTYSTLKVQPAELEDSGVYFCASSQYRGSGANVLTFGAGSRLTVL.

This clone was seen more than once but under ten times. CDR3 region: CASNQLQGAKTQYF. The CDR3 nucleotides read TGTGCCAGCAACCAACTACAGGGGGCGAAGACCCAGTACTTC. V is TRBV6-5 and J is TRBJ2-5; TRBD1 matches 9 bases. The germline CDR1 and CDR2 sequences are MNHEY and SVGAGI. There are 14 residues in the CDR3. Trimming at V came to 7 bases and at J to 6 bases, leaving 9 bases not matched to a gene.

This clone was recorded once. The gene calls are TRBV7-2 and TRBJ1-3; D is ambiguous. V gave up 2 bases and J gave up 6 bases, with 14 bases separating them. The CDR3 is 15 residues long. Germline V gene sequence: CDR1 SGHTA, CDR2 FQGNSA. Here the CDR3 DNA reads TGTGCCAGCAGCTTATATGGCGGAGTGGCAAACACCATATATTTT. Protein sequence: CASSLYGGVANTIYF.

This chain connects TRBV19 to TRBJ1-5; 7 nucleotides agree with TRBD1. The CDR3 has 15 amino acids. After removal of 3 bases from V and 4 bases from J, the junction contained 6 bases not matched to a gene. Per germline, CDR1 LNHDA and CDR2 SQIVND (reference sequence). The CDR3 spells CASSIGRGDNQPQHF. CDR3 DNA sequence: TGTGCCAGTAGTATTGGCAGGGGGGATAATCAGCCCCAGCATTTT.

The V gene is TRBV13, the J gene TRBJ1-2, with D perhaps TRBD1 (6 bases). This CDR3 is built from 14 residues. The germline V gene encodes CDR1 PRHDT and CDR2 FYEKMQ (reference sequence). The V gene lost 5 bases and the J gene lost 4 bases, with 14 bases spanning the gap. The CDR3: CASSPRAGAYGYTF. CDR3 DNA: TGTGCCAGCAGCCCCAGAGCGGGGGCCTATGGCTACACCTTC.

CDR3 amino acids: CASSPGQGLGNTIYF. CDR3 DNA: TGTGCCAGCTCCCCCGGACAGGGGCTTGGAAACACCATATATTTT. The chain recombines TRBV18 with TRBJ1-3; 9 bases line up with TRBD1. CDR3 length: 15 amino acids. CDR1 is KGHSH, CDR2 LQKENI, per germline. Losses at the gene ends were 6 bases for V and 3 bases for J; bases not matched to a gene: 6.